This T cell receptor beta chain was identified in a study of neoadjuvant anti-PD-1 for oral cavity cancer. Study outcomes and limitations: Each response group had just a few patients in TCR analyses. After neoadjuvant nivolumab, PBMC T cell clonality was significantly higher in non-responders than responders.

Note on this clone: Its antigen remains unknown.

Only in-frame clones appear in the TCRdb table, and some are missing; sequencing was by immunoSEQ multiplex PCR. The table records about 68,000 clones, about 85% of them present only once. Trimming removed 4 bases at V and 5 bases at J, with 21 bases between. The CDR3 length is 16 residues. The germline V gene has CDR1 SGHRS and CDR2 YFSETQ. Time point described: after neoadjuvant nivolumab, at surgical resection. Stage II-IVA oral cavity squamous cell carcinoma was new and untreated by systemic or radiation therapy. This clonotype originated in a person between 35 and 79 years old with oral cavity squamous cell carcinoma. The V and J genes are TRBV5-1 and TRBJ1-2; tentative D call: TRBD1 (5 bases). The sequencing used PBMCs, collected after nivolumab (anti-PD-1) treatment. This chain's CDR3 is CASSPHGVGTKYGYTF. The CDR3 bases are TGCGCCAGCAGCCCCCACGGGGTCGGGACCAAATATGGCTACACCTTC.